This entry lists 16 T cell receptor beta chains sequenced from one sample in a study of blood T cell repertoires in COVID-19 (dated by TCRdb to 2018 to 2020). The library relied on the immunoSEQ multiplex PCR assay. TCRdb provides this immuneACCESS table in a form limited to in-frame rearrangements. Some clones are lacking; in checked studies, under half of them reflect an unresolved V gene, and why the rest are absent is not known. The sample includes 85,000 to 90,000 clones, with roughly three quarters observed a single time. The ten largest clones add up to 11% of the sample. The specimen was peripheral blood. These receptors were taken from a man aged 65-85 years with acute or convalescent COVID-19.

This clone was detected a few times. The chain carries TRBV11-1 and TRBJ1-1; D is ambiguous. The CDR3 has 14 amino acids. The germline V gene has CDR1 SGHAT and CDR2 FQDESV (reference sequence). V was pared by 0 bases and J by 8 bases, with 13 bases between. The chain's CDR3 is CASSLALAAGEAFF. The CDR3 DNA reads TGTGCCAGCAGCTTAGCGCTGGCGGCGGGGGAAGCTTTCTTT.

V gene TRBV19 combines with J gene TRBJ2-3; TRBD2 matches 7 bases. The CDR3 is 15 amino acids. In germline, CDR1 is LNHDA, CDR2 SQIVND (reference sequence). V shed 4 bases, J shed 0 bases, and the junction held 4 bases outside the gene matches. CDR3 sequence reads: CASSSNSGSTDTQYF. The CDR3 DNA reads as TGTGCCAGTAGTAGTAATAGCGGGAGCACAGATACGCAGTATTTT.

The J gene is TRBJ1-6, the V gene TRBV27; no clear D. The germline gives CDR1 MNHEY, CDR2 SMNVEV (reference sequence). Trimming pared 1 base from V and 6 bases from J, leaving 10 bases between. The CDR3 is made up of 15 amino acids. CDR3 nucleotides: TGTGCCAGCAGTTTATTTGGGCAGACTAATTCACCCCTCCACTTT. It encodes CASSLFGQTNSPLHF.

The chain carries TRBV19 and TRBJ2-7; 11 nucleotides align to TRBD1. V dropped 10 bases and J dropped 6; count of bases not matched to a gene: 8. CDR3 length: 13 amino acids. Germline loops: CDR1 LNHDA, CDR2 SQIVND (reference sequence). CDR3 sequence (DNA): TGTGCCACCGGGAGGACAGGGGGCGGCGAGCAGTACTTC. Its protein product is CATGRTGGGEQYF.

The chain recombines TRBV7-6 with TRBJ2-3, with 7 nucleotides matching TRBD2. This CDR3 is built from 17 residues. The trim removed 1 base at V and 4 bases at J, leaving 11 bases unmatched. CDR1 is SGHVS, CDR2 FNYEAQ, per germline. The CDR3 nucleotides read TGTGCCAGCAGCTTAGTGGGGGGGGACGGCGGGCCAGATACGCAGTATTTT. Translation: CASSLVGGDGGPDTQYF. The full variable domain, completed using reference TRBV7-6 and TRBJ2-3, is GAGVSQSPRYKVTKRGQDVALRCDPISGHVSLYWYRQALGQGPEFLTYFNYEAQQDKSGLPNDRFSAERPEGSISTLTIQRTEQRDSAMYRCASSLVGGDGGPDTQYFGPGTRLTVL.

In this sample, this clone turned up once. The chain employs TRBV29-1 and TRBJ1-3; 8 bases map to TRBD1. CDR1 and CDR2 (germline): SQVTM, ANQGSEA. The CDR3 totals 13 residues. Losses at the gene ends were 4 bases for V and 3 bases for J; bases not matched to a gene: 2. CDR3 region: CSVGDRGGNTIYF. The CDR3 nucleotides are TGCAGCGTTGGAGACAGGGGTGGAAACACCATATATTTT.

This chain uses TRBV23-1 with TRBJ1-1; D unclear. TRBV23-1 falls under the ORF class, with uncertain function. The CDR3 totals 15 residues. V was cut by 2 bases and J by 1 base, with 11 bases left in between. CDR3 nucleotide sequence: TGCGCCAGCAGTCAACCCGTGTGGCCGAACACTGAAGCTTTCTTT. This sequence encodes CASSQPVWPNTEAFF.

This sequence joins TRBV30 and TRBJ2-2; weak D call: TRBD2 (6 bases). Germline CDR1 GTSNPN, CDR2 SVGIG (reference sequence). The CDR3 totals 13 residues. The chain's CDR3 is CALTGGNTGELFF. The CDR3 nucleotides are TGTGCGTTGACCGGGGGGAACACCGGGGAGCTGTTTTTT.

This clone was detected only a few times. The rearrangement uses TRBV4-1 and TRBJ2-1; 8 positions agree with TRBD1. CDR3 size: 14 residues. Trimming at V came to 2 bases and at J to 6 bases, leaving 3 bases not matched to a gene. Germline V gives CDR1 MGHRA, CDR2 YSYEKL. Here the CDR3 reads CASSQSQGGNEQFF. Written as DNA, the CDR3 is TGCGCCAGCAGCCAATCACAGGGGGGCAATGAGCAGTTCTTC.

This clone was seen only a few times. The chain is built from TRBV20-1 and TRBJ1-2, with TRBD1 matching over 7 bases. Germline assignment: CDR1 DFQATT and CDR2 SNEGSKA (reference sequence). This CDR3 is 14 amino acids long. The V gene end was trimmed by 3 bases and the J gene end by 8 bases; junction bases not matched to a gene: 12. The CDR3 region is CSASRDSTLMGYTF. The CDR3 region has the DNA TGCAGTGCTAGTCGGGACAGTACTCTCATGGGCTACACCTTC.

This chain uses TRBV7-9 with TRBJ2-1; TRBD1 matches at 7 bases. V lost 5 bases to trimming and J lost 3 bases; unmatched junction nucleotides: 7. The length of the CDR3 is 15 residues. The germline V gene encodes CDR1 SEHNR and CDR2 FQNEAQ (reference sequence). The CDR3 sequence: CASSPQQGLYNEQFF. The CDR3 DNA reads TGTGCCAGCAGCCCCCAACAGGGGCTCTACAATGAGCAGTTCTTC. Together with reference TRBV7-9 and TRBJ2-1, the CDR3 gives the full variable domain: DTGVSQNPRHKITKRGQNVTFRCDPISEHNRLYWYRQTLGQGPEFLTYFQNEAQLEKSRLLSDRFSAERPKGSFSTLEIQRTEQGDSAMYLCASSPQQGLYNEQFFGPGTRLTVL.

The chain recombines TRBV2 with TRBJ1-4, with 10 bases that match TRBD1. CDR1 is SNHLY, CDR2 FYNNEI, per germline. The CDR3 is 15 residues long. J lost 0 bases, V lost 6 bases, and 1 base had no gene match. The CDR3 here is CASRGQGTTNEKLFF. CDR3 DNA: TGTGCCAGCAGGGGACAGGGGACAACTAATGAAAAACTGTTTTTT.

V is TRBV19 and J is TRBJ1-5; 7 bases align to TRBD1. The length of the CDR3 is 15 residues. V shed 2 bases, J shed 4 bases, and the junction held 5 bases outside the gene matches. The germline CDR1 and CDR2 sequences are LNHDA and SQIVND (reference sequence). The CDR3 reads CASSISGGRNQPQHF. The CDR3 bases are TGTGCCAGTAGTATATCAGGGGGGAGGAATCAGCCCCAGCATTTT.

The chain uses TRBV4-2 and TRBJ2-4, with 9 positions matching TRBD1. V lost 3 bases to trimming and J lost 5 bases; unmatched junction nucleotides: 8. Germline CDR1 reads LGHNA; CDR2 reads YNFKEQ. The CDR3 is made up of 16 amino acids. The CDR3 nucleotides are TGTGCCAGCAGCCAGGGACAGGGAGTTCCCCAAAACATTCAGTACTTC. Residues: CASSQGQGVPQNIQYF.

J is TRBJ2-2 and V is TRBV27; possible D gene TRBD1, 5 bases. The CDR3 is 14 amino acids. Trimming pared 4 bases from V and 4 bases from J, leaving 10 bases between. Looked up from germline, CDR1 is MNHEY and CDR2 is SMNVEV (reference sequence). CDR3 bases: TGTGCCAGCAGTTCAGCCAGGGCCACCGGGGAGCTGTTTTTT. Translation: CASSSARATGELFF.

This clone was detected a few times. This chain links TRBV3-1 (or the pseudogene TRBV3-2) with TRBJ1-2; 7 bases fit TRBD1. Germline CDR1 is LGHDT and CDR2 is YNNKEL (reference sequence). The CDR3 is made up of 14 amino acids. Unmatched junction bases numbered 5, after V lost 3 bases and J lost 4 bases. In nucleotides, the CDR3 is TGTGCCAGCAGCCACAGGACAGGCGCCTATGGCTACACCTTC. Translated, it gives CASSHRTGAYGYTF.